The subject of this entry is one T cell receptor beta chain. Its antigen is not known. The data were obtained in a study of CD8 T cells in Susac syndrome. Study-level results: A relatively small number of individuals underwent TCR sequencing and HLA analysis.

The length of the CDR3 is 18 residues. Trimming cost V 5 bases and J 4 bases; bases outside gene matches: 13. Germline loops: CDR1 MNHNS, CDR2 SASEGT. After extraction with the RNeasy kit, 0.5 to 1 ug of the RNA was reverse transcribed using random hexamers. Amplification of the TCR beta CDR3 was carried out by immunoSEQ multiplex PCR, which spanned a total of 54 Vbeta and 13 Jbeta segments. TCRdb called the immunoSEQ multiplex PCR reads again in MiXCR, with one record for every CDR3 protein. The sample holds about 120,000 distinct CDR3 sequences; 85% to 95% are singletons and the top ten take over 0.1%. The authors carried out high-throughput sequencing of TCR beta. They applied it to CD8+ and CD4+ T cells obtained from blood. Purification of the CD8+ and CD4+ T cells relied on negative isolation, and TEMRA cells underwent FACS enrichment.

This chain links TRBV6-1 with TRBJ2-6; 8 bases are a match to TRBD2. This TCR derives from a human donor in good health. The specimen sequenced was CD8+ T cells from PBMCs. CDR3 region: CASSPWQAGVPGANVLTF. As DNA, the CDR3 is TGTGCCAGCAGTCCCTGGCAAGCGGGAGTGCCAGGGGCCAACGTCCTGACTTTC.